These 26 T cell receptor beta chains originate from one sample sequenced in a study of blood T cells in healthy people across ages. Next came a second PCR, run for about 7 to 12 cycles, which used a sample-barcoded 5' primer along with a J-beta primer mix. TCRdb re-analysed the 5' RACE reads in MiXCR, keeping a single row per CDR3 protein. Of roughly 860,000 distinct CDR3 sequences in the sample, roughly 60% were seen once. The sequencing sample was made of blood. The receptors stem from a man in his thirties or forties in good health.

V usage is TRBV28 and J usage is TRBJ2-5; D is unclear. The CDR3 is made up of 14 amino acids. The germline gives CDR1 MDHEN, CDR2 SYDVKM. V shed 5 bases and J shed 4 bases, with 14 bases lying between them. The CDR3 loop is CASSTQLGVETQYF. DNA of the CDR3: TGTGCCAGCAGTACTCAATTGGGCGTAGAGACCCAGTACTTC.

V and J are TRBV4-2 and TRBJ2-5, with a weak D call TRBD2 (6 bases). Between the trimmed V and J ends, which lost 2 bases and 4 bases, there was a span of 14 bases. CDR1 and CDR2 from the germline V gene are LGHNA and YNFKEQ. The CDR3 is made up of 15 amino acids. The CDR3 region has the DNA TGTGCCAGCAGCCAAAGTGGAGGGGCTCGAGAGACCCAGTACTTC. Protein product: CASSQSGGARETQYF.

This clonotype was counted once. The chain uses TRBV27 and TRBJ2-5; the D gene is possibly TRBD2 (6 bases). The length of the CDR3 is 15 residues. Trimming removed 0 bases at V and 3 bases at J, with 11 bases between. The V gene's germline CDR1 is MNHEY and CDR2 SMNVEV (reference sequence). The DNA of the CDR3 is TGTGCCAGCAGTTTATCGGTAACGGGGGAAGAGACCCAGTACTTC. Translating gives CASSLSVTGEETQYF.

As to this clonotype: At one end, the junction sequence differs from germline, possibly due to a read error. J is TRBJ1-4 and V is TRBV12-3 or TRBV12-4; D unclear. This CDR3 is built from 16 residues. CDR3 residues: CASSLRNPELNEELFF. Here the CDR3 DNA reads TGTGCCAGCAGTTTACGAAACCCGGAGCTAAATGAAGAACTGTTTTTT.

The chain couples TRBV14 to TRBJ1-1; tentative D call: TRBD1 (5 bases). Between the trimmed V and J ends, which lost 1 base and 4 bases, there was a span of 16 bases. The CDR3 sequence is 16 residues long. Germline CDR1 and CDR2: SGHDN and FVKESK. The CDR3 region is CASSQGPGRRGTEAFF. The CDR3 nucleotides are TGTGCCAGCAGCCAAGGACCGGGGCGCAGAGGCACTGAAGCTTTCTTT.

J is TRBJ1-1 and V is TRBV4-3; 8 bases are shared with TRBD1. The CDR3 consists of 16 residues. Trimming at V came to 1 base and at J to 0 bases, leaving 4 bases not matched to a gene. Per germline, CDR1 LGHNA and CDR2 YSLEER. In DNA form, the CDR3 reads TGCGCCAGCAGCCAAGCGGGGGACAGGCTGAACACTGAAGCTTTCTTT. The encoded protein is CASSQAGDRLNTEAFF.

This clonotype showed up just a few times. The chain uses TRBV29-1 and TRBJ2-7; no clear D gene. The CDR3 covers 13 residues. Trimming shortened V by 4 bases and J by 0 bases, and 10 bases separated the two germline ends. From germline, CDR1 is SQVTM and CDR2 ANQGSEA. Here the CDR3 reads CSVAGRSSYEQYF. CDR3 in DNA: TGCAGCGTTGCCGGTAGGAGCTCCTACGAGCAGTACTTC.

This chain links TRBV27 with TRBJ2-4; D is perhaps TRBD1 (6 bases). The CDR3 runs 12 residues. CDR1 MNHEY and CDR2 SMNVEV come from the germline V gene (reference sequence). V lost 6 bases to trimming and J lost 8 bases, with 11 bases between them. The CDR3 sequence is CASRGWGHIQYF. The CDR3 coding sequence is TGTGCCAGCAGGGGCTGGGGGCACATTCAGTACTTC.

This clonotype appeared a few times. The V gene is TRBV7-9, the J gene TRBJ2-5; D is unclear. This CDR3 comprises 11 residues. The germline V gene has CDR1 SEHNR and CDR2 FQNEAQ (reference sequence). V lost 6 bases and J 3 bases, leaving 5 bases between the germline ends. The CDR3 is CASRIKETQYF. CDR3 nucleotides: TGTGCCAGCAGGATAAAAGAGACCCAGTACTTC.

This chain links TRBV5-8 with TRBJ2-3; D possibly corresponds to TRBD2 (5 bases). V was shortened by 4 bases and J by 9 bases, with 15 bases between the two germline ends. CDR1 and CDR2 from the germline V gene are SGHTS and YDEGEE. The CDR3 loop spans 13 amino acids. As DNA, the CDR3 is TGTGCCAGCAGCCCCCCTGAGGGTTTGACGCAGTATTTT. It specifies CASSPPEGLTQYF.

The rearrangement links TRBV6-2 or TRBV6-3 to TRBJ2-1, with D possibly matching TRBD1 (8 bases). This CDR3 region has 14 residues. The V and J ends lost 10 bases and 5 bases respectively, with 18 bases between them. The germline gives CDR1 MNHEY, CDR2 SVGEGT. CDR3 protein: CATKRDRRNNEQFF. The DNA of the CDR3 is TGTGCCACCAAGCGGGACAGGAGAAACAATGAGCAGTTCTTC.

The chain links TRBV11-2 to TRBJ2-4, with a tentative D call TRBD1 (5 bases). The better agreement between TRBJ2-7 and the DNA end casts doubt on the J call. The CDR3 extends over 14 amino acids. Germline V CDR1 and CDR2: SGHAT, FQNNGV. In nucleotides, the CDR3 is TGTGCCAGCAGCCAATGGGGCAGGGACTACGAGCAGTACTTC. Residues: CASSQWGRDYEQYF.

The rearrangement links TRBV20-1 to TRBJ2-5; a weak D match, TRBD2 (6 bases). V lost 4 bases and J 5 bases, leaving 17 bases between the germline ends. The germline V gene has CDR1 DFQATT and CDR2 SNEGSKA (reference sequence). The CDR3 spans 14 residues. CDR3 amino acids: CSAKRPVGRETQYF. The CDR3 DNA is TGCAGTGCTAAACGACCCGTTGGGAGGGAGACCCAGTACTTC.

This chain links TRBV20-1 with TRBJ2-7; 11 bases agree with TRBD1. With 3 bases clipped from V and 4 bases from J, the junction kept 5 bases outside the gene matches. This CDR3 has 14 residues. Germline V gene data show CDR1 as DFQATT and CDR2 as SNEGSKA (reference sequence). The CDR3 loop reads CSASVDRGRYEQYF. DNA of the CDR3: TGCAGTGCTAGTGTGGACAGGGGGCGGTACGAGCAGTACTTC.

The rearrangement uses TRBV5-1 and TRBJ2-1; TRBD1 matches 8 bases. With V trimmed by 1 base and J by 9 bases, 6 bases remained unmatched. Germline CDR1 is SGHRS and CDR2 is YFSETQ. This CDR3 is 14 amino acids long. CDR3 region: CASSLRQGNGEQFF. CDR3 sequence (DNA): TGCGCCAGCAGCTTGAGACAGGGGAACGGTGAGCAGTTCTTC.

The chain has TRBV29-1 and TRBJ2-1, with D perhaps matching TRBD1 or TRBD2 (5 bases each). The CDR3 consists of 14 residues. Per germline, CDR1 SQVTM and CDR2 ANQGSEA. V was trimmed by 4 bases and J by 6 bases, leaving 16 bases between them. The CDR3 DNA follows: TGCAGCGTTGCGGGCAGGGACGGTTGCAATGAGCAGTTCTTC. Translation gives CSVAGRDGCNEQFF.

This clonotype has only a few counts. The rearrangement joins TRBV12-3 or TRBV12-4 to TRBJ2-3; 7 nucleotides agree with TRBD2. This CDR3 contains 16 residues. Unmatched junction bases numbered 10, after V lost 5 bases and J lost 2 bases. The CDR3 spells CASSGTSGVNTDTQYF. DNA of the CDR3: TGTGCCAGCAGTGGGACGAGCGGGGTCAACACAGATACGCAGTATTTT.

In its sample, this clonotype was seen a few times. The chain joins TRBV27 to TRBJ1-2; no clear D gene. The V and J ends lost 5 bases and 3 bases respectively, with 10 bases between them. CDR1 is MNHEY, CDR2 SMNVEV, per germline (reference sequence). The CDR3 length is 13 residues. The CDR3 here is CASSPHVDYGYTF. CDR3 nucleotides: TGTGCCAGCAGTCCCCACGTGGACTATGGCTACACCTTC.

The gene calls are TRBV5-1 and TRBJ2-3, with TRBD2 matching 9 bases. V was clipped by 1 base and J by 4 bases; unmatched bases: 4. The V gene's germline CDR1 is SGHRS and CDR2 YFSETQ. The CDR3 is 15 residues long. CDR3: CASSLLASGADTQYF. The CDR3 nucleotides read TGCGCCAGCAGCTTGTTGGCTAGCGGGGCAGATACGCAGTATTTT.

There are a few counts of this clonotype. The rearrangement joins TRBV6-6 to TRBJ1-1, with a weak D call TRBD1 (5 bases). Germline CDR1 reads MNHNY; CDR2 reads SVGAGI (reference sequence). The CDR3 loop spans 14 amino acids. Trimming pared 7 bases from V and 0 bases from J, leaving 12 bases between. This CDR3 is CASKGGGMNTEAFF. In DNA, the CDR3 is TGTGCCAGCAAGGGCGGGGGAATGAACACTGAAGCTTTCTTT.

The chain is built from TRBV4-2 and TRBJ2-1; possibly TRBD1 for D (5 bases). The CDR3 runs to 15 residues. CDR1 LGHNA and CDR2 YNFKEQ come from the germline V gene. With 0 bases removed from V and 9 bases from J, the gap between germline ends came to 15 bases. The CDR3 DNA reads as TGTGCCAGCAGCCAAGATTGGGGCAGGGTTTTTGAGCAGTTCTTC. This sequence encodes CASSQDWGRVFEQFF.

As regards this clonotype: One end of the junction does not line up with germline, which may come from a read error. The DNA for the CDR3 is TGTACCAGCAGCCCCCCCGGGGAGAATGAGCAGTTCTTC. Protein product: CTSSPPGENEQFF. The J gene is TRBJ2-1, the V gene TRBV4-2; tentatively, D is TRBD2 (5 bases). Germline lookup yields CDR1 LGHNA and CDR2 YNFKEQ. This CDR3 contains 13 residues.

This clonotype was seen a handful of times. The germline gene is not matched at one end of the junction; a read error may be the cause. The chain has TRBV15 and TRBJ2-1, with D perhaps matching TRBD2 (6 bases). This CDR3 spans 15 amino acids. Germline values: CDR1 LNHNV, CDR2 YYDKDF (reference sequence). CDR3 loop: CATSGEALAVDEQFF. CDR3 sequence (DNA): TGTGCCACCAGCGGAGAGGCACTAGCCGTCGATGAGCAGTTCTTC.

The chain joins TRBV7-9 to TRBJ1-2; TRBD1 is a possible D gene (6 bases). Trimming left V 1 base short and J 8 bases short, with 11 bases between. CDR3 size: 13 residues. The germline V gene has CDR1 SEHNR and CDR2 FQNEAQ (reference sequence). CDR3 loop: CASSLDDRRGYTF. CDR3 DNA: TGTGCCAGCAGCTTAGATGACAGGCGGGGCTACACCTTC.

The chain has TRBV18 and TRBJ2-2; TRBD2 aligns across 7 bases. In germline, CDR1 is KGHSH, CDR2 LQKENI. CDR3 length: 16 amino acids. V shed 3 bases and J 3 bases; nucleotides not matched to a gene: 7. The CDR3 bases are TGTGCCAGCTCACCTTCTTCTAGCGGAGACACCGGGGAGCTGTTTTTT. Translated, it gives CASSPSSSGDTGELFF.

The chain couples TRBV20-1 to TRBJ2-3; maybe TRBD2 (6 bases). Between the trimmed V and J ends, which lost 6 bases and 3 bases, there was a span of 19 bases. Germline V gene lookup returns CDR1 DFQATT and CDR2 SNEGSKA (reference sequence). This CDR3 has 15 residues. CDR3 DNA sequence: TGCAGTGCAGTAAAACCGGGACTTAAAACAGATACGCAGTATTTT. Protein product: CSAVKPGLKTDTQYF.